This T cell receptor (beta chain) was observed in a study of shared clonotypes between healthy human individuals. Regarding this clone: The antigen remains undetermined.

Points from the study as a whole: Although depth was large, rarefaction showed that sequencing of the sorted subsets was incomplete.

Each subset's genomic DNA was shared equally among a number of immunoSEQ plates. In the sorted-subset replicate PCRs, about 190 ng DNA, 29,000 or so T cell genomes, was used. Assay: immunoSEQ multiplex PCR; the TCRdb copy retains only in-frame clones and omits some. Here the sample spans more than 1.2 million clones, approximately 98.5% being singletons. Germline CDR1 is LNHNV and CDR2 is YYDKDF (reference sequence). Losses at the gene ends were 1 base for V and 7 bases for J; bases not matched to a gene: 3. CDR3 length equals 13 residues. Recent acute infections and vaccinations were absent in the healthy HIV-negative adult donors.

The chain employs TRBV15 and TRBJ1-2; 7 bases agree with TRBD1. Sequencing was carried out using naive CD4+ T cells sorted from blood. Regarding subset: CD45RA+ positively selected. This sequence was found in a man aged 25-45 years in good health. The CDR3 sequence: CATSRGTGVGYTF. CDR3 coding DNA: TGTGCCACCAGCAGAGGTACAGGGGTTGGCTACACCTTC.